A selection of T cell receptor beta chains follows, all from one sample in a study of blood T cell repertoires in COVID-19. Assay used: immunoSEQ multiplex PCR; TCRdb lists only in-frame clones, some missing. In the table there are under 350,000 clones, around 89% of which are singletons. The sequenced sample was peripheral blood. The receptors derive from a man aged 40-49 years with acute or convalescent COVID-19. Each CDR3 is given with its conserved first and last residue. A D gene is named only where the DNA matches it firmly. Size tells how often a clone was seen (once, few, many) or the class of an expanded clone, and some rows leave it out.

clone_size: -; v_call: TRBV2; d_call: -; j_call: TRBJ1-1; cdr3_nt: TGTGCCAGCAAGACAGAAGCAAACTTGAACACTGAAGCTTTCTTT; cdr3_aa: CASKTEANLNTEAFF
clone_size: -; v_call: TRBV27; d_call: TRBD1; j_call: TRBJ1-2; cdr3_nt: TGTGCCAGCAGTTTTTCAGACAGGGGGCAATATGGCTACACCTTC; cdr3_aa: CASSFSDRGQYGYTF
clone_size: -; v_call: TRBV3-1/TRBV3-2; d_call: -; j_call: TRBJ2-1; cdr3_nt: TGTGCCAGCAGCCAAGGACTCCCGCTAACTGAGCAGTTCTTC; cdr3_aa: CASSQGLPLTEQFF
clone_size: -; v_call: TRBV9; d_call: TRBD1; j_call: TRBJ2-1; cdr3_nt: TGTGCCAGCAGCGTAGGGGACAGGGCCTACAATGAGCAGTTCTTC; cdr3_aa: CASSVGDRAYNEQFF
clone_size: -; v_call: TRBV25-1; d_call: -; j_call: TRBJ1-2; cdr3_nt: TGTGCCAGCACAATGGGACTAGACTATGGCTACACCTTC; cdr3_aa: CASTMGLDYGYTF
clone_size: -; v_call: TRBV6-5; d_call: -; j_call: TRBJ1-2; cdr3_nt: TGTGCCAGCAGTTACTCGAAGGACATTTATAACTATGGCTACACCTTC; cdr3_aa: CASSYSKDIYNYGYTF
clone_size: -; v_call: TRBV19; d_call: TRBD1; j_call: TRBJ1-4; cdr3_nt: TGTGCCAGTAGTATTACGCAGGGGGCTTACGAAAAACTGTTTTTT; cdr3_aa: CASSITQGAYEKLFF
clone_size: -; v_call: TRBV4-1; d_call: TRBD2; j_call: TRBJ2-2; cdr3_nt: TGCGCCAGCAGCTTCATACTAGCGGGGGCCAACACCGGGGAGCTGTTTTTT; cdr3_aa: CASSFILAGANTGELFF
clone_size: -; v_call: TRBV2; d_call: -; j_call: TRBJ1-3; cdr3_nt: TGTGCCAGCAATATTGTACTAACGGGAAACACCATATATTTT; cdr3_aa: CASNIVLTGNTIYF
clone_size: once; v_call: TRBV18; d_call: -; j_call: TRBJ2-7; cdr3_nt: TGTGCCAGCTCACAATATCTAGGCTCTCCTTCCTACGAGCAGTACTTC; cdr3_aa: CASSQYLGSPSYEQYF
clone_size: -; v_call: TRBV6-2/TRBV6-3; d_call: -; j_call: TRBJ1-5; cdr3_nt: TGTGCCAGCAGTTACTCGAGGGGGCAGCCCCAGCATTTT; cdr3_aa: CASSYSRGQPQHF
clone_size: -; v_call: TRBV1; d_call: -; j_call: TRBJ2-7; cdr3_nt: TGCACCCCCGAGGGAAACCGGGACAGAGCCTACGAGCAGTACTTC; cdr3_aa: CTPEGNRDRAYEQYF
clone_size: -; v_call: TRBV7-9; d_call: -; j_call: TRBJ2-1; cdr3_nt: TGTGCCAGCACCGCCACAGGGAAGAATGAGCAGTTCTTC; cdr3_aa: CASTATGKNEQFF
clone_size: -; v_call: TRBV6-6; d_call: -; j_call: TRBJ1-1; cdr3_nt: TGTGCCAGCAGTTACCCCGACAGGAACACTGAAGCTTTCTTT; cdr3_aa: CASSYPDRNTEAFF
clone_size: -; v_call: TRBV11-2; d_call: TRBD2; j_call: TRBJ2-1; cdr3_nt: TGTGCCAGCAGCCCGCTAGGGAGGGGTGATTACAATGAGCAGTTCTTC; cdr3_aa: CASSPLGRGDYNEQFF
clone_size: once; v_call: TRBV19; d_call: -; j_call: TRBJ2-6; cdr3_nt: TGTGCCAGTAGTATAGTGGCCTTCTCTGGGGCCAACGTCCTGACTTTC; cdr3_aa: CASSIVAFSGANVLTF
clone_size: -; v_call: TRBV11-2; d_call: TRBD1; j_call: TRBJ2-7; cdr3_nt: TGTGCCAGCAGCCCCGGGACAGGGGGCGTCGAGCAGTACTTC; cdr3_aa: CASSPGTGGVEQYF
clone_size: -; v_call: TRBV2; d_call: -; j_call: TRBJ1-5; cdr3_nt: TGTGCCAGCAGTGTAAGGCAGGGTTTCAATCAGCCCCAGCATTTT; cdr3_aa: CASSVRQGFNQPQHF
clone_size: -; v_call: TRBV5-1; d_call: TRBD2; j_call: TRBJ2-5; cdr3_nt: TGCGCCAGCAGATTTACTAGCGGTACGACCCAGTACTTC; cdr3_aa: CASRFTSGTTQYF
clone_size: few; v_call: TRBV4-1; d_call: -; j_call: TRBJ2-2; cdr3_nt: TGCGCCAGCAGCCAAGTTGTCCCCCCCCGCGGGGAGCTGTTTTTT; cdr3_aa: CASSQVVPPRGELFF
clone_size: -; v_call: TRBV11-2; d_call: -; j_call: TRBJ2-7; cdr3_nt: TGTGCCAGCAGCTTAGAGATGGGACTCGGGGCCTTATACGAGCAGTACTTC; cdr3_aa: CASSLEMGLGALYEQYF
clone_size: -; v_call: TRBV5-1; d_call: -; j_call: TRBJ2-2; cdr3_nt: TGCGCCAGCAGCCCGACAGCGAACACCGGGGAGCTGTTTTTT; cdr3_aa: CASSPTANTGELFF
clone_size: -; v_call: TRBV30; d_call: TRBD1; j_call: TRBJ1-1; cdr3_nt: TGTGCCTTACAGGGGTGGGACACTGAAGCTTTCTTT; cdr3_aa: CALQGWDTEAFF
clone_size: once; v_call: TRBV13; d_call: TRBD1; j_call: TRBJ2-1; cdr3_nt: TGTGCCAGCAGCCATCCGGGACAGATGCCTTACAATGAGCAGTTCTTC; cdr3_aa: CASSHPGQMPYNEQFF
clone_size: -; v_call: TRBV7-9; d_call: -; j_call: TRBJ2-7; cdr3_nt: TGTGCCAGCAGCTTAGGGGGGCCCCGTCAGTACGAGCAGTACTTC; cdr3_aa: CASSLGGPRQYEQYF
clone_size: -; v_call: TRBV4-1; d_call: -; j_call: TRBJ1-5; cdr3_nt: TGCGCCAGCAGCCCAGGGACTCTAAGAGGCAATCAGCCCCAGCATTTT; cdr3_aa: CASSPGTLRGNQPQHF
clone_size: -; v_call: TRBV10-2; d_call: -; j_call: TRBJ1-1; cdr3_nt: TGCGCCAGCAGAGAACAGGGTGAAGCTTTCTTT; cdr3_aa: CASREQGEAFF
clone_size: -; v_call: TRBV27; d_call: TRBD1; j_call: TRBJ1-2; cdr3_nt: TGTGCCAGCAGTTCCCAAATGGACAGGGGGCTGAGAGGCTACACCTTC; cdr3_aa: CASSSQMDRGLRGYTF
clone_size: -; v_call: TRBV27; d_call: -; j_call: TRBJ1-1; cdr3_nt: TGTGCCAGCAGCCCCGTCTGGGGGGTTCCCACTGAAGCTTTCTTT; cdr3_aa: CASSPVWGVPTEAFF
clone_size: -; v_call: TRBV19; d_call: -; j_call: TRBJ2-1; cdr3_nt: TGTGCCAGTAGTATAAACCGAGACAGACGGTTCTTC; cdr3_aa: CASSINRDRRFF
clone_size: -; v_call: TRBV11-2; d_call: -; j_call: TRBJ2-7; cdr3_nt: TGTGCCAGCAGCTTAGTGCGACAGACCTACGAGCAGTACTTC; cdr3_aa: CASSLVRQTYEQYF
clone_size: -; v_call: TRBV3-1/TRBV3-2; d_call: -; j_call: TRBJ1-1; cdr3_nt: TGTGCCAGCACCCCTTCCCAGGGTTGGAACACTGAAGCTTTCTTT; cdr3_aa: CASTPSQGWNTEAFF
clone_size: -; v_call: TRBV3-1/TRBV3-2; d_call: TRBD2; j_call: TRBJ2-1; cdr3_nt: TGTGCCAGCAGCCAAGGGTTTAGCGGGCTTAATGAGCAGTTCTTC; cdr3_aa: CASSQGFSGLNEQFF
clone_size: -; v_call: TRBV4-2; d_call: TRBD1; j_call: TRBJ2-5; cdr3_nt: TGTGCCAGCAGCCAAGAGGGACAGGTGGAGTCTCGAGTTTACTTC; cdr3_aa: CASSQEGQVESRVYF
clone_size: -; v_call: TRBV5-4; d_call: TRBD1; j_call: TRBJ1-3; cdr3_nt: TGTGCCAGCAGCCCACAGGGGACTGGAAACACCATATATTTT; cdr3_aa: CASSPQGTGNTIYF
clone_size: -; v_call: TRBV3-1/TRBV3-2; d_call: -; j_call: TRBJ2-3; cdr3_nt: TGTGCCAGCAGCCAAGCCGGAGTAGCATCAGATACGCAGTATTTT; cdr3_aa: CASSQAGVASDTQYF
clone_size: -; v_call: TRBV2; d_call: -; j_call: TRBJ1-2; cdr3_nt: TGTGCCAGCCATAGCCCGGGTTCGAGAGGCTACACCTTC; cdr3_aa: CASHSPGSRGYTF
clone_size: -; v_call: TRBV18; d_call: TRBD1; j_call: TRBJ1-2; cdr3_nt: TGTGCCAGCTCCCCTGGACAGGGGGTGAATGGCTACACCTTC; cdr3_aa: CASSPGQGVNGYTF
clone_size: -; v_call: TRBV27; d_call: -; j_call: TRBJ1-1; cdr3_nt: TGTGCCAGCAGTTTAGGGCCGGTGAACACTGAAGCTTTCTTT; cdr3_aa: CASSLGPVNTEAFF
clone_size: -; v_call: TRBV5-1; d_call: -; j_call: TRBJ1-1; cdr3_nt: TGCGCCAGCAGCTTGACAGCTCTGGGCACTGAAGCTTTCTTT; cdr3_aa: CASSLTALGTEAFF
clone_size: -; v_call: TRBV3-1/TRBV3-2; d_call: -; j_call: TRBJ2-7; cdr3_nt: TGTGCCAGCAGCCCCAAGTCCGGACAGTACGAGCAGTACTTC; cdr3_aa: CASSPKSGQYEQYF
clone_size: once; v_call: TRBV20-1; d_call: TRBD1; j_call: TRBJ1-1; cdr3_nt: TGCAGTGCTCTGGGACAGACTGAAGCTTTCTTT; cdr3_aa: CSALGQTEAFF
clone_size: once; v_call: TRBV19; d_call: TRBD1; j_call: TRBJ2-3; cdr3_nt: TGTGCCAGTAGTAGTAGGGGGCGTATAGATACGCAGTATTTT; cdr3_aa: CASSSRGRIDTQYF
clone_size: -; v_call: TRBV19; d_call: -; j_call: TRBJ2-2; cdr3_nt: TGTGCCAGTAGTATAGGAGACGGGGAGCTGTTTTTT; cdr3_aa: CASSIGDGELFF
clone_size: -; v_call: TRBV6-5; d_call: TRBD1; j_call: TRBJ2-1; cdr3_nt: TGTGCCAGCAGTTCGGACAGGGGGGATCTATACAATGAGCAGTTCTTC; cdr3_aa: CASSSDRGDLYNEQFF